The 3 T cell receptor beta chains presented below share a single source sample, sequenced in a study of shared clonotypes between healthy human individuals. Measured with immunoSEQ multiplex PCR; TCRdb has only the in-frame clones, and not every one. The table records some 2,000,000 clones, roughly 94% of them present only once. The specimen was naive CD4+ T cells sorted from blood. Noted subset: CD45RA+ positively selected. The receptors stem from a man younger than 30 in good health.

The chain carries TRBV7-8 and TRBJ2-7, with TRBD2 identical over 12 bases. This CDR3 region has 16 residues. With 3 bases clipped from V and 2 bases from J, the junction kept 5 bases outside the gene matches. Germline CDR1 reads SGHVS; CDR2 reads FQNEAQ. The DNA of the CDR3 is TGTGCCAGCAGCTTCGAGACTAGCGGGAGTACCTACGAGCAGTACTTC. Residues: CASSFETSGSTYEQYF.

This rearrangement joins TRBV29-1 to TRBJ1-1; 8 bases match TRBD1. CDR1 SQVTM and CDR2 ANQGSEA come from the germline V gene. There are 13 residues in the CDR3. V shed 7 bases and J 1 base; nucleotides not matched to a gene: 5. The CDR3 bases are TGCAGCGCCGCCACAGGGGGGAACACTGAAGCTTTCTTT. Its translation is CSAATGGNTEAFF.

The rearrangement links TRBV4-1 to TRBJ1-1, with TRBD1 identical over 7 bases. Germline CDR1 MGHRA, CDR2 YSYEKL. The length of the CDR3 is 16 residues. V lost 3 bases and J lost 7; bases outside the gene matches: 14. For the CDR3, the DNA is TGCGCCAGCAGCCAGAGCGCGACGAGGGGGCGAGGTGAAGCTTTCTTT. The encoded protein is CASSQSATRGRGEAFF.